This entry concerns a single T cell receptor beta chain. These data belong to a study of blood T cell repertoires in COVID-19. Sequenced by immunoSEQ multiplex PCR; TCRdb stores in-frame clones only, minus some. In the table there are some 270,000 clones, roughly 89% of which are singletons. There are 13 residues in the CDR3. Trimming left V 8 bases short and J 0 bases short, with 8 bases between. Germline CDR1 MNHEY, CDR2 SVGAGI. The receptor's source is a woman in her thirties or forties who had recovered from COVID-19. The sample comprised PBMCs or T cells enriched from blood (not recorded which). The V and J genes are TRBV6-5 and TRBJ2-1; D remains ambiguous. CDR3 sequence (DNA): TGTGCCAGCGCTTCGAGCTCCTACAATGAGCAGTTCTTC. Translated, it gives CASASSSYNEQFF.